The rows below give T cell receptor beta chains drawn from one sample of a study of T cell clonotyping in hematopoietic cell transplantation. This table comes from immunoSEQ multiplex PCR, and its TCRdb copy is limited to in-frame clones, with some not included. This table holds around 26,000 clones, approximately 81% found once. Here the sequenced sample was peripheral blood mononuclear cells, taken before stem cell transplant. Source of these receptors: a middle-aged man with acute myeloid leukemia. Some clones in this sample may be carry-over from other donors' samples. Both conserved end residues are part of each CDR3. Each record gives: V gene, clone size, J gene, CDR3 protein. The listing skips clone size in some rows; elsewhere it reads once, few, many or a size class.

TRBV10-3	-	TRBJ2-3	CAIGAGTDTQYF
TRBV7-9	-	TRBJ1-3	CASSLLLYTIYF
TRBV4-1	-	TRBJ1-5	CASSLAMHSNQPQHF
TRBV27	-	TRBJ2-1	CASSLASFAAGEQFF
TRBV23-1	-	TRBJ2-3	CASRVSGTGLDTQYF
TRBV29-1	-	TRBJ1-1	CSVSRGGATEAFF
TRBV10-3	-	TRBJ2-5	CAISEPGTIQETQYF
TRBV19	-	TRBJ1-6	CASSIDTHSPLHF
TRBV10-3	-	TRBJ2-7	CVIRRAYEQYF
TRBV7-2	-	TRBJ1-2	CASSQQGYGYTF
TRBV30	-	TRBJ1-1	CTLLTFLNTEAFF
TRBV5-6	-	TRBJ2-7	CASSFNRYEQYF
TRBV13	-	TRBJ2-1	CASSLEGSLGWNEQFF
TRBV6-5	-	TRBJ1-2	CASSYMGNYGYTF
TRBV7-9	-	TRBJ2-7	CASSLGTGEQYF
TRBV5-1	once	TRBJ2-7	CASSLVPGKNEQYF
TRBV10-2	-	TRBJ1-1	CASSPQLYTEAFF
TRBV2	-	TRBJ1-2	CASSLDRGINYGYTF
TRBV11-3	-	TRBJ2-7	CASSLGRATYEQYF
TRBV28	-	TRBJ2-7	CAGSLGLHYEQYF
TRBV5-1	-	TRBJ2-1	CASSLEGGNEQFF
TRBV5-4	-	TRBJ1-2	CASSLGEAIYGYTF
TRBV27	-	TRBJ2-7	CASSTDTHGIDYEQYF
TRBV28	-	TRBJ2-6	CATGQQGASGANVLTF
TRBV29-1	-	TRBJ1-3	CSALDRAGNTIYF
TRBV2	-	TRBJ2-7	CASRGGVGYEQYF
TRBV27	-	TRBJ1-1	CASSLEGGLTEAFF
TRBV28	-	TRBJ2-7	CASSAGFSSYEQYF
TRBV10-3	-	TRBJ2-7	CAISGPRQYF
TRBV10-3	-	TRBJ1-1	CAISERGEETEAFF
TRBV11-2	-	TRBJ2-2	CASSLDQSFYGELFF
TRBV2	-	TRBJ2-7	CASSELAYEQYF
TRBV2	-	TRBJ1-1	CASNYRGRNTEAFF
TRBV20-1	-	TRBJ1-2	CSAMDIYGYTF
TRBV6-1	-	TRBJ1-3	CASSAEGQLLSGNTIYF
TRBV5-4	-	TRBJ2-1	CASSLAGRKQFF
TRBV20-1	-	TRBJ2-3	CSTRPVDTQYF
TRBV11-2	-	TRBJ1-3	CASSPSDVGNTIYF
TRBV13	-	TRBJ2-1	CASSPDPGEQFF
TRBV4-1	-	TRBJ2-1	CASSQEAGRDSYNEQFF
TRBV7-6	-	TRBJ1-4	CASSLYVGVREKLFF